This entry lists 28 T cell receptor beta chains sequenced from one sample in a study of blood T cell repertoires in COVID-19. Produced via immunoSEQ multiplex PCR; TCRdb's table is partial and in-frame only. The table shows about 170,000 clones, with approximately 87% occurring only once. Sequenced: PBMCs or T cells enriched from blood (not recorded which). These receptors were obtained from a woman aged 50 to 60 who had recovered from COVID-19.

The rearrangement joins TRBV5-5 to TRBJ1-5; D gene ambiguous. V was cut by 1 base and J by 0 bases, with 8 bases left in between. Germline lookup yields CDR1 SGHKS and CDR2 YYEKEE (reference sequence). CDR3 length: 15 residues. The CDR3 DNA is TGTGCCAGCAGCTTGCAGATTGGTAGCAATCAGCCCCAGCATTTT. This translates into CASSLQIGSNQPQHF.

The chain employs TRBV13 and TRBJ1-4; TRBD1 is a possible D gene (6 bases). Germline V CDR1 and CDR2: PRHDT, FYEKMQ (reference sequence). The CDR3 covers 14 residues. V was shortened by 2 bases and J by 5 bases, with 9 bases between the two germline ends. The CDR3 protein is CASSLWGGNEKLFF. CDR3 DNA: TGTGCCAGCAGCTTATGGGGGGGCAATGAAAAACTGTTTTTT.

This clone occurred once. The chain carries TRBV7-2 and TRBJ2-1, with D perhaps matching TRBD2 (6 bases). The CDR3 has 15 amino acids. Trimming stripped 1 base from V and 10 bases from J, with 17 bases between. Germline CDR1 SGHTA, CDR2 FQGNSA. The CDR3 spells CASSLGRTPGGEQFF. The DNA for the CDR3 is TGTGCCAGCAGCTTAGGACGTACCCCCGGAGGGGAGCAGTTCTTC.

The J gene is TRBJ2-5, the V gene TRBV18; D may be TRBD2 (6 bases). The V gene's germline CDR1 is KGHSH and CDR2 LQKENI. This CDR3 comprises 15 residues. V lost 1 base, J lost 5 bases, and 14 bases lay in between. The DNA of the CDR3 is TGTGCCAGCTCACCACGGGTAGGAGGGTCGGAGACCCAGTACTTC. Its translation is CASSPRVGGSETQYF.

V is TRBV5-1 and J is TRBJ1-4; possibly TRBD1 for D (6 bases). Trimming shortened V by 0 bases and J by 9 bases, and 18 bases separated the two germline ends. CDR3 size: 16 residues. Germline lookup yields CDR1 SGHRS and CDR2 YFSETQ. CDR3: CASSLAEKGGGQKLFF. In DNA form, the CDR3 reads TGCGCCAGCAGCTTGGCCGAGAAGGGAGGGGGGCAAAAACTGTTTTTT.

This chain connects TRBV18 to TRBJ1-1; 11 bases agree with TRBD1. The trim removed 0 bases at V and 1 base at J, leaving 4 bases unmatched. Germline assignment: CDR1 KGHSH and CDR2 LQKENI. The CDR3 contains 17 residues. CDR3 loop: CASSPPGQGVGNTEAFF. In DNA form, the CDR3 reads TGTGCCAGCTCACCACCGGGACAGGGGGTCGGGAACACTGAAGCTTTCTTT.

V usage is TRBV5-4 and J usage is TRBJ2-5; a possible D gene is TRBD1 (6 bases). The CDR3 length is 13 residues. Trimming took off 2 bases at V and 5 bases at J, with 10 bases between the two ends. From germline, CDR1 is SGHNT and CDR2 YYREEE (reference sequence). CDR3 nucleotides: TGTGCCAGCAGCTTACAGGGCGGGGAGACCCAGTACTTC. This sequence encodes CASSLQGGETQYF.

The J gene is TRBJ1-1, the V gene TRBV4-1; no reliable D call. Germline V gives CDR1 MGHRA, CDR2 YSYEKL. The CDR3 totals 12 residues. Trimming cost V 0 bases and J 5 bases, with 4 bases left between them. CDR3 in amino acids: CASSQDSTEAFF. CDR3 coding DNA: TGCGCCAGCAGCCAAGATTCGACTGAAGCTTTCTTT.

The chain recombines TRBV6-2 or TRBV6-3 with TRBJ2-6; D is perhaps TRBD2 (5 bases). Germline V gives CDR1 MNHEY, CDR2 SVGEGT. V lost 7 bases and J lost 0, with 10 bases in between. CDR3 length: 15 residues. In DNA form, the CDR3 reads TGTGCCAGCACCCCGGAGGTCTCTGGGGCCAACGTCCTGACTTTC. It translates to CASTPEVSGANVLTF.

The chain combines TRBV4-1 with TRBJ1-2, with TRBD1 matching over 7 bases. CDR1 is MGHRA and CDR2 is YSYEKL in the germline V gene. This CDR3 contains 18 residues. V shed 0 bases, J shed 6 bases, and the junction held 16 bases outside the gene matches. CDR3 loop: CASSQDISVGGAGNGYTF. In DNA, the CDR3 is TGCGCCAGCAGCCAAGATATCTCAGTAGGGGGCGCCGGCAATGGCTACACCTTC.

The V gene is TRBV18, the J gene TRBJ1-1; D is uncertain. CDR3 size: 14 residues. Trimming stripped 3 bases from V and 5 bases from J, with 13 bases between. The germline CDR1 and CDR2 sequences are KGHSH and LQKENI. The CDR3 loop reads CASSPNSRGTEAFF. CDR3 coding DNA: TGTGCCAGCTCACCGAACAGCAGAGGGACTGAAGCTTTCTTT.

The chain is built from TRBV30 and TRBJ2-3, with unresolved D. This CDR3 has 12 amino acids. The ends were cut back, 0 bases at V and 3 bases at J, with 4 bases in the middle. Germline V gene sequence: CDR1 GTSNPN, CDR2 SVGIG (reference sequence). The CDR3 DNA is TGTGCCTGGAGTGTCCGGACAGATACGCAGTATTTT. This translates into CAWSVRTDTQYF.

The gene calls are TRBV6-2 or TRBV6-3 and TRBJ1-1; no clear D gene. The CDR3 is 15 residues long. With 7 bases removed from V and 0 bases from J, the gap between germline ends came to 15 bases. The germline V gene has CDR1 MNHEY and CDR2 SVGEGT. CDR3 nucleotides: TGTGCCAGCAACCCTCGGACTAACATGAACACTGAAGCTTTCTTT. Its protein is CASNPRTNMNTEAFF.

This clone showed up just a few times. The CDR3 DNA reads TGCGCCAGCAGCTTGGCCAAGGGGGACTATAATTCACCCCTCCACTTT. Protein product: CASSLAKGDYNSPLHF. V usage is TRBV5-1 and J usage is TRBJ1-6; possible D gene TRBD1, 6 bases. V was cut by 0 bases and J by 3 bases, with 10 bases left in between. This CDR3 spans 16 amino acids. Germline CDR1 reads SGHRS; CDR2 reads YFSETQ. Drawing the rest from reference TRBV5-1 and TRBJ1-6, the complete variable domain is KAGVTQTPRYLIKTRGQQVTLSCSPISGHRSVSWYQQTPGQGLQFLFEYFSETQRNKGNFPGRFSGRQFSNSRSEMNVSTLELGDSALYLCASSLAKGDYNSPLHFGNGTRLTVT.

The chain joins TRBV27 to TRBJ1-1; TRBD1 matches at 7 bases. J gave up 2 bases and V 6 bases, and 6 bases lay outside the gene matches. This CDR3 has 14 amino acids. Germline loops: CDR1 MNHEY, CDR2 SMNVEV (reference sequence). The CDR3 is CASRPGQSNTEAFF. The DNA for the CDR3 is TGTGCCAGCAGACCGGGACAGTCCAACACTGAAGCTTTCTTT.

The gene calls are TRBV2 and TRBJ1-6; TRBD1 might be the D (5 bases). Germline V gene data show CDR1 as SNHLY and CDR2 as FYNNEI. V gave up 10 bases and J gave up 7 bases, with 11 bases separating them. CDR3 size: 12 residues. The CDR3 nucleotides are TGTGCCACCAGGGTGGAGAATTCACCCCTCCACTTT. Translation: CATRVENSPLHF. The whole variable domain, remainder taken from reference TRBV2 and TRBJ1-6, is EPEVTQTPSHQVTQMGQEVILRCVPISNHLYFYWYRQILGQKVEFLVSFYNNEISEKSEIFDDQFSVERPDGSNFTLKIRSTKLEDSAMYFCATRVENSPLHFGNGTRLTVT.

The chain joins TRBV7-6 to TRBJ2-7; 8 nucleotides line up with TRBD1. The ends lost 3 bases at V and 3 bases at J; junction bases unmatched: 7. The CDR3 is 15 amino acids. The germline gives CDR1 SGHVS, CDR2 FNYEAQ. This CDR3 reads CASSLTDRVDYEQYV. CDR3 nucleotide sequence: TGTGCCAGCAGCTTGACGGACAGGGTTGACTACGAGCAGTACGTC.

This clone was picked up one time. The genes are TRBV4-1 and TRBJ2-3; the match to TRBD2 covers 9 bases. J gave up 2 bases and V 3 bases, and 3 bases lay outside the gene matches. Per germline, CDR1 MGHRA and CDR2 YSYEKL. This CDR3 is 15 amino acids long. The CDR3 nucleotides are TGCGCCAGCAGCCAGCTGGGACTAGCCACAGATACGCAGTATTTT. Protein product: CASSQLGLATDTQYF.

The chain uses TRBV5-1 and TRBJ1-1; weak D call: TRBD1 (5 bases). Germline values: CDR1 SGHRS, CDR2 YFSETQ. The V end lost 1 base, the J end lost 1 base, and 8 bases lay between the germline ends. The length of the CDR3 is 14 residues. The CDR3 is CASSLLTENTEAFF. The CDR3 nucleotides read TGCGCCAGCAGCTTGCTGACAGAGAACACTGAAGCTTTCTTT. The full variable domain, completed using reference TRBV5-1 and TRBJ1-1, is KAGVTQTPRYLIKTRGQQVTLSCSPISGHRSVSWYQQTPGQGLQFLFEYFSETQRNKGNFPGRFSGRQFSNSRSEMNVSTLELGDSALYLCASSLLTENTEAFFGQGTRLTVV.

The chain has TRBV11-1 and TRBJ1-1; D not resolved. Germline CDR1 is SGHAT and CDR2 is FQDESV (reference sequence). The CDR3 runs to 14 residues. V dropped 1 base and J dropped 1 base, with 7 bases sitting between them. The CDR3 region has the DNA TGTGCCAGCAGCTTAGTGCGGAAGAACACTGAAGCTTTCTTT. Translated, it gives CASSLVRKNTEAFF.

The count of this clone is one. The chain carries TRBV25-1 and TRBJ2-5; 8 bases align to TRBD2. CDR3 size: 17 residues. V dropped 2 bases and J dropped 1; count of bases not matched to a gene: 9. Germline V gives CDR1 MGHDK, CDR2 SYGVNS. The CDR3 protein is CASSEREAGGTQETQYF. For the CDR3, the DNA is TGTGCCAGCAGTGAAAGAGAGGCGGGAGGAACCCAAGAGACCCAGTACTTC.

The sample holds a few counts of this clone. The CDR3 region is CASSLSGTIYNEQFF. The DNA of the CDR3 is TGTGCCAGCAGTCTATCCGGGACAATCTACAATGAGCAGTTCTTC. The V gene is TRBV2, the J gene TRBJ2-1, with a weak D call TRBD1 (6 bases). Germline V gives CDR1 SNHLY, CDR2 FYNNEI. V dropped 5 bases and J dropped 3 bases, with 14 bases sitting between them. This CDR3 contains 15 residues.

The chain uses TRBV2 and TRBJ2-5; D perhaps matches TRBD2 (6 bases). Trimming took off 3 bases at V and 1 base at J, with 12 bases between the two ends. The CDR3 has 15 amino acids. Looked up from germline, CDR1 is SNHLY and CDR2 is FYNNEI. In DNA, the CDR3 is TGTGCCAGCAGTGAGGGTGGGGACTTCCAAGAGACCCAGTACTTC. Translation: CASSEGGDFQETQYF.

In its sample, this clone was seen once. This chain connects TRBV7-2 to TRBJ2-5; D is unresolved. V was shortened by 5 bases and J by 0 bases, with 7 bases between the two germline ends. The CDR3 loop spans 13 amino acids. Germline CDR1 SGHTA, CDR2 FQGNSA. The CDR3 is CASSSLNQETQYF. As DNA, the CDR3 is TGTGCCAGCAGCAGCTTAAACCAAGAGACCCAGTACTTC.

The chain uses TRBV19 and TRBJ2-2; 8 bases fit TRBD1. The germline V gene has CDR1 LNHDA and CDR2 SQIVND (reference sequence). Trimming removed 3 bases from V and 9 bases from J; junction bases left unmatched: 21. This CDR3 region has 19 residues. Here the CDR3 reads CASSIPGKLTGVLVRELFF. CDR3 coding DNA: TGTGCCAGTAGTATCCCAGGGAAGCTGACAGGGGTCCTCGTCCGGGAGCTGTTTTTT.

DNA of the CDR3: TGTGCCAGCAGTTACGGACTAGACACAGATACGCAGTATTTT. This encodes CASSYGLDTDTQYF. The V and J genes are TRBV27 and TRBJ2-3; 7 bases fit TRBD2. CDR1 is MNHEY and CDR2 is SMNVEV in the germline V gene (reference sequence). The CDR3 spans 14 residues. The trim removed 4 bases at V and 2 bases at J, leaving 3 bases unmatched.

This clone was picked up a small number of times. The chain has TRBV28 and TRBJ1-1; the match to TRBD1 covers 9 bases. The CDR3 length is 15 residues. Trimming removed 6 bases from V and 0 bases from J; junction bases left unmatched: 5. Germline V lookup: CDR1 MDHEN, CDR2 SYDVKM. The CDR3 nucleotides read TGTGCCAGCAGAGGGACAGGGACCCTGAACACTGAAGCTTTCTTT. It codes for CASRGTGTLNTEAFF. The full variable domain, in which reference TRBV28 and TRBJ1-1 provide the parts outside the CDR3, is DVKVTQSSRYLVKRTGEKVFLECVQDMDHENMFWYRQDPGLGLRLIYFSYDVKMKEKGDIPEGYSVSREKKERFSLILESASTNQTSMYLCASRGTGTLNTEAFFGQGTRLTVV.

As DNA, the CDR3 is TGTGCCTGGAGCGGACAGGGAGGACAGCCCCAGCATTTT. Its protein is CAWSGQGGQPQHF. The gene calls are TRBV30 and TRBJ1-5, with 8 bases aligning to TRBD1. Germline V gives CDR1 GTSNPN, CDR2 SVGIG (reference sequence). The V segment lost 3 bases and the J segment 7 bases; nucleotides outside the gene matches: 5. This CDR3 region has 13 residues.